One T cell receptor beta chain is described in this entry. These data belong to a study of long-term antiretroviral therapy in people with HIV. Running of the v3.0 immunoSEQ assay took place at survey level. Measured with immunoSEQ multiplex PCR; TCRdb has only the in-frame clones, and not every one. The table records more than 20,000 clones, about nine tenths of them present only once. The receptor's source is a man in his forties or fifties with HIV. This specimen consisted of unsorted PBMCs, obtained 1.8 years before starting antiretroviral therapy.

DNA for the CDR3: TGTGCCAGCAGCTTAGAAAGGGGGACAGGGCAAGAGACCCAGTACTTC. Residues: CASSLERGTGQETQYF. The V and J genes are TRBV7-9 and TRBJ2-5, with TRBD1 matching 9 bases. This CDR3 contains 16 residues. The J segment lost 2 bases and the V segment lost 1 base, leaving 5 bases of the junction unmatched. Per germline, CDR1 SEHNR and CDR2 FQNEAQ (reference sequence).